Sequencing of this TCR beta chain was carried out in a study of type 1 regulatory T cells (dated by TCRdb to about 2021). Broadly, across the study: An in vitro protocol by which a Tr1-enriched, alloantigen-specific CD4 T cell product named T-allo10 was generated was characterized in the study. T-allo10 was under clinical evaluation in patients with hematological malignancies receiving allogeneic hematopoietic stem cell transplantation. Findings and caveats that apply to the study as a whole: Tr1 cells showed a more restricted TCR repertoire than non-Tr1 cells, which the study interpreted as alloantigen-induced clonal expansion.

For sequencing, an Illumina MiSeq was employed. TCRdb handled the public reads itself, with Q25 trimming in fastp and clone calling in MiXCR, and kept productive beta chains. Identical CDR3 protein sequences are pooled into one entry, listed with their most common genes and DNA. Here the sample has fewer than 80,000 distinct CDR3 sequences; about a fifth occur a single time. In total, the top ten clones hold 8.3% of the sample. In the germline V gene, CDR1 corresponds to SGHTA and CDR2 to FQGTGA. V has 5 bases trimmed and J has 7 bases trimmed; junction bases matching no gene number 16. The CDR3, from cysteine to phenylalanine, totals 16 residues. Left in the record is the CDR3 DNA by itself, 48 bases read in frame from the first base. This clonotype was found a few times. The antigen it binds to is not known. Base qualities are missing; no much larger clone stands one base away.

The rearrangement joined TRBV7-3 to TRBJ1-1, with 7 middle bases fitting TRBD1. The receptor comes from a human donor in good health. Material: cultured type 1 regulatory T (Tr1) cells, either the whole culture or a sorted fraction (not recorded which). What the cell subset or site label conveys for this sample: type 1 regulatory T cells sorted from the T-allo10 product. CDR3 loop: CASSPTPYDRAGEAFF. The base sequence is TGTGCCAGCAGCCCCACACCCTACGACAGGGCGGGTGAAGCTTTCTTT.